Listed below are T cell receptor beta chains from one sample, sequenced in a study of T cells in Graves' hyperthyroidism and ophthalmopathy. TCRdb redid the calling of the multiplex PCR reads with MiXCR, one entry per CDR3 protein. The sample has about 740,000 distinct CDR3 sequences, 11% to 15% seen once; the top ten hold roughly 10%. The sequenced sample consisted of blood. The receptors were sampled from a woman younger than 35 with Graves' hyperthyroidism. CDR3s include the opening cysteine and the closing phenylalanine or tryptophan. The D gene is left open where the match is weak. The listing skips clone size in some rows; elsewhere it reads once, few, many or a size class.

CDR3aa: CASSQEWDRDEAFF
CDR3nt: TGTGCCAGCAGCCAAGAATGGGATCGAGACGAAGCTTTCTTT
d_gene: -
len: 14
v_gene: TRBV14
j_gene: TRBJ1-1
abundance: many

CDR3aa: CASSQGSYYGYTF
CDR3nt: TGTGCCAGCAGCCAAGGGAGTTACTATGGCTACACCTTC
d_gene: -
len: 13
v_gene: TRBV3-1
j_gene: TRBJ1-2
abundance: many

CDR3aa: CASSLSLTGNYGYTF
CDR3nt: TGTGCCAGCAGCTTGTCCCTGACAGGGAATTATGGCTACACCTTC
d_gene: TRBD1
len: 15
v_gene: TRBV5-6
j_gene: TRBJ1-2
abundance: few

CDR3aa: CASSSSDPNRAGNTIYF
CDR3nt: TGCGCCAGCAGCTCGTCCGACCCCAACAGGGCTGGAAACACCATATATTTT
d_gene: -
len: 17
v_gene: TRBV5-1
j_gene: TRBJ1-3
abundance: -

CDR3aa: CAWSAGETQYF
CDR3nt: TGTGCCTGGAGTGCAGGGGAGACCCAGTACTTC
d_gene: -
len: 11
v_gene: TRBV30
j_gene: TRBJ2-5
abundance: many

CDR3aa: CSGAGAQETQYF
CDR3nt: TGCAGCGGCGCAGGGGCACAAGAGACCCAGTACTTC
d_gene: -
len: 12
v_gene: TRBV29-1
j_gene: TRBJ2-5
abundance: many

CDR3aa: CASRQGELPQHF
CDR3nt: TGTGCCAGCAGACAGGGGGAACTCCCCCAGCATTTT
d_gene: TRBD1
len: 12
v_gene: TRBV28
j_gene: TRBJ1-5
abundance: few

CDR3aa: CASGLVGSYEQYF
CDR3nt: TGTGCCAGTGGACTAGTAGGTTCCTACGAGCAGTACTTC
d_gene: TRBD2
len: 13
v_gene: TRBV27
j_gene: TRBJ2-7
abundance: few

CDR3aa: CASSQVGRGGLSRDEQYF
CDR3nt: TGCGCCAGCAGCCAAGTGGGCCGCGGGGGACTAAGTCGGGACGAGCAGTACTTC
d_gene: TRBD2
len: 18
v_gene: TRBV4-1
j_gene: TRBJ2-7
abundance: -

CDR3aa: CASTRGTSGTYEQYF
CDR3nt: TGTGCCAGTACCCGAGGGACTAGCGGGACCTACGAGCAGTACTTC
d_gene: TRBD2
len: 15
v_gene: TRBV19
j_gene: TRBJ2-7
abundance: -

CDR3aa: CASSQNRDSTGELFF
CDR3nt: TGTGCCAGCAGCCAAAACAGGGACTCTACCGGGGAGCTGTTTTTT
d_gene: -
len: 15
v_gene: TRBV3-1
j_gene: TRBJ2-2
abundance: -

CDR3aa: CSVRASYEQYF
CDR3nt: TGCAGCGTGAGGGCCTCGTACGAGCAGTACTTC
d_gene: -
len: 11
v_gene: TRBV29-1
j_gene: TRBJ2-7
abundance: few

CDR3aa: CATSRDRVTDTQYF
CDR3nt: TGTGCCACCAGTAGGGACAGGGTTACAGATACGCAGTATTTT
d_gene: TRBD1
len: 14
v_gene: TRBV24-1
j_gene: TRBJ2-3
abundance: -

CDR3aa: CASSQDSGGQETQYF
CDR3nt: TGCGCCAGCAGCCAAGATTCGGGGGGGCAAGAGACCCAGTACTTC
d_gene: TRBD2
len: 15
v_gene: TRBV4-1
j_gene: TRBJ2-5
abundance: once

CDR3aa: CASSLVGSFSNQPQHF
CDR3nt: TGCGCCAGCAGCTTGGTAGGGAGCTTTAGCAATCAGCCCCAGCATTTT
d_gene: -
len: 16
v_gene: TRBV5-1
j_gene: TRBJ1-5
abundance: many

CDR3aa: CSARSERSYNEQFF
CDR3nt: TGCAGTGCTAGATCCGAGCGGTCTTACAATGAGCAGTTCTTC
d_gene: -
len: 14
v_gene: TRBV20-1
j_gene: TRBJ2-1
abundance: few

CDR3aa: CASSSGTSGAYEQYF
CDR3nt: TGTGCCAGCAGCTCCGGGACTAGCGGTGCCTACGAGCAGTACTTC
d_gene: TRBD2
len: 15
v_gene: TRBV13
j_gene: TRBJ2-7
abundance: many

CDR3aa: CASSLGHGNEQFF
CDR3nt: TGTGCCAGCAGCTTAGGGCACGGGAACGAGCAGTTCTTC
d_gene: -
len: 13
v_gene: TRBV7-2
j_gene: TRBJ2-1
abundance: few

CDR3aa: CASSYVSGEETQYF
CDR3nt: TGTGCCAGCAGTTACGTTTCGGGTGAAGAGACCCAGTACTTC
d_gene: -
len: 14
v_gene: TRBV6-5
j_gene: TRBJ2-5
abundance: many

CDR3aa: CASSPGASGSTDTQYF
CDR3nt: TGTGCCAGCAGCCCCGGGGCTAGCGGGAGCACAGATACGCAGTATTTT
d_gene: TRBD2
len: 16
v_gene: TRBV7-2
j_gene: TRBJ2-3
abundance: few

CDR3aa: CASSPNRAGLAGAPDTQYF
CDR3nt: TGTGCCAGTAGCCCAAACAGAGCGGGACTAGCGGGAGCGCCAGATACGCAGTATTTT
d_gene: TRBD2
len: 19
v_gene: TRBV19
j_gene: TRBJ2-3
abundance: -

CDR3aa: CASSSLGGFGNTIYF
CDR3nt: TGTGCCAGCAGCTCCCTGGGGGGGTTTGGAAACACCATATATTTT
d_gene: -
len: 15
v_gene: TRBV7-2
j_gene: TRBJ1-3
abundance: -

CDR3aa: CASSFLMGRGFGTGELFF
CDR3nt: TGTGCCAGCAGCTTTTTAATGGGTCGAGGGTTCGGCACCGGGGAGCTGTTTTTT
d_gene: -
len: 18
v_gene: TRBV5-8
j_gene: TRBJ2-2
abundance: few

CDR3aa: CASSSQDFLNTGELFF
CDR3nt: TGTGCCAGCAGTTCTCAGGACTTTTTGAACACCGGGGAGCTGTTTTTT
d_gene: -
len: 16
v_gene: TRBV2
j_gene: TRBJ2-2
abundance: few

CDR3aa: CSVLKTGSGNTIYF
CDR3nt: TGCAGCGTTCTCAAGACGGGCTCTGGAAACACCATATATTTT
d_gene: -
len: 14
v_gene: TRBV29-1
j_gene: TRBJ1-3
abundance: few

CDR3aa: CASSLKGWGYEQYF
CDR3nt: TGTGCCAGCAGTTTAAAAGGGTGGGGATACGAGCAGTACTTC
d_gene: -
len: 14
v_gene: TRBV27
j_gene: TRBJ2-7
abundance: -

CDR3aa: CASSTGTVNTGELFF
CDR3nt: TGTGCCAGCAGCACCGGGACGGTGAACACCGGGGAGCTGTTTTTT
d_gene: -
len: 15
v_gene: TRBV11-2
j_gene: TRBJ2-2
abundance: -

CDR3aa: CASSQDWGTSGDEQYF
CDR3nt: TGTGCCAGCAGCCAAGATTGGGGGACTAGCGGGGACGAGCAGTACTTC
d_gene: TRBD2
len: 16
v_gene: TRBV3-1
j_gene: TRBJ2-7
abundance: many

CDR3aa: CATSDGGTGTYEQYF
CDR3nt: TGTGCCACCAGTGACGGCGGGACAGGTACCTACGAGCAGTACTTC
d_gene: TRBD1
len: 15
v_gene: TRBV24-1
j_gene: TRBJ2-7
abundance: few

CDR3aa: CASSYSYRETQYF
CDR3nt: TGTGCCAGCAGCTACTCCTACCGGGAGACCCAGTACTTC
d_gene: -
len: 13
v_gene: TRBV11-3
j_gene: TRBJ2-5
abundance: many

CDR3aa: CASCDPGHLNTEAFF
CDR3nt: TGTGCCAGCTGCGACCCCGGACACCTGAACACTGAAGCTTTCTTT
d_gene: -
len: 15
v_gene: TRBV5-8
j_gene: TRBJ1-1
abundance: many

CDR3aa: CASRIKQGCTDTQYF
CDR3nt: TGTGCCAGCAGAATAAAACAGGGATGCACAGATACGCAGTATTTT
d_gene: -
len: 15
v_gene: TRBV6-1
j_gene: TRBJ2-3
abundance: -

CDR3aa: CASSILWGKGQNTEAFF
CDR3nt: TGTGCCAGTAGTATTTTGTGGGGGAAAGGACAGAACACTGAAGCTTTCTTT
d_gene: -
len: 17
v_gene: TRBV19
j_gene: TRBJ1-1
abundance: -

CDR3aa: CASSPDGLSGNTIYF
CDR3nt: TGTGCCAGCAGCCCGGACGGGCTCTCTGGAAACACCATATATTTT
d_gene: -
len: 15
v_gene: TRBV3-1
j_gene: TRBJ1-3
abundance: many

CDR3aa: CACSRGQDQPQHF
CDR3nt: TGTGCCTGTTCAAGGGGTCAGGATCAGCCCCAGCATTTT
d_gene: -
len: 13
v_gene: TRBV6-2/TRBV6-3
j_gene: TRBJ1-5
abundance: few